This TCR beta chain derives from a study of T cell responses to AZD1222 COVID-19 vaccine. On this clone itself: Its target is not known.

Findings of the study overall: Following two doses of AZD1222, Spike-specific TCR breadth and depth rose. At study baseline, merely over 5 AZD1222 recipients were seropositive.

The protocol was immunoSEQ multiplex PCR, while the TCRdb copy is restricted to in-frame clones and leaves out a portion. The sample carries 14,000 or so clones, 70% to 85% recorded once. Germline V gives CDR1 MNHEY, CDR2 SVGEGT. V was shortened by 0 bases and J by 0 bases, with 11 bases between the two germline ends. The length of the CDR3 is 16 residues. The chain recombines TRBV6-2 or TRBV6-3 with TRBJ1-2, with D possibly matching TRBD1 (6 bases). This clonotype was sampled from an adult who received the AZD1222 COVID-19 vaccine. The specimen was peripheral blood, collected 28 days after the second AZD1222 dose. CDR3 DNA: TGTGCCAGCAGTTACTCGACAGGCCGGGCTAACTATGGCTACACCTTC. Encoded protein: CASSYSTGRANYGYTF.